This TCR beta chain was retrieved from a study of EBV T-cell therapy then PD-1 blockade in nasopharyngeal carcinoma. Libraries were prepared by immunoSEQ multiplex PCR; TCRdb keeps only in-frame clonotypes and omits some of them. The sample contains some 20,000 clones, 84% of which appear only once. The ends were cut back, 5 bases at V and 8 bases at J, with 9 bases in the middle. The length of the CDR3 is 13 residues. Germline lookup yields CDR1 KGHDR and CDR2 SFDVKD. On this clone: As yet, its antigen is unknown.

Regarding treatment: AdE1-LMPpoly-expanded autologous EBV-specific T-cell therapy followed by anti-PD-1 nivolumab. This chain connects TRBV24-1 to TRBJ1-6; D unclear. The specimen comprised CD8+ T cells from blood, sampled at approximately day 61 from a patient whose treatment included autologous EBV-specific T cells and nivolumab. The source of this sequence is a man in his forties or fifties with nasopharyngeal carcinoma. DNA for the CDR3: TGTGCCACCAGTGCGGCGTGGGATTCACCCCTCCACTTT. This sequence encodes CATSAAWDSPLHF.